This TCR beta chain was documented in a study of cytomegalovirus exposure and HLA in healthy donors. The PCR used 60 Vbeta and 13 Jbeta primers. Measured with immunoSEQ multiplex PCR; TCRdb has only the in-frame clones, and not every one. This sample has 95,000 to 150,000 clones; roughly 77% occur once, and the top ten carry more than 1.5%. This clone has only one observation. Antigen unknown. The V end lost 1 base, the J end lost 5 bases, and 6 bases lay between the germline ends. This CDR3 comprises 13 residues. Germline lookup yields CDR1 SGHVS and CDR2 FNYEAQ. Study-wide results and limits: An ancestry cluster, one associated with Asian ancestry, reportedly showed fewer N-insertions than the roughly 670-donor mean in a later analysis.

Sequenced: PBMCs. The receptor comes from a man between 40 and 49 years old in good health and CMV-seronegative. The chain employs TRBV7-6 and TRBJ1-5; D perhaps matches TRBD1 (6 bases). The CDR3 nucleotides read TGTGCCAGCAGCTTAGAGGGGGATCAGCCCCAGCATTTT. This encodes CASSLEGDQPQHF.